This T cell receptor beta chain derives from a study of blood T cell repertoires in COVID-19. CDR3 length: 14 amino acids. V was trimmed by 4 bases and J by 4 bases, leaving 13 bases between them. Per the germline V gene, CDR1 is MGHRA and CDR2 is YSYEKL. The assay was immunoSEQ multiplex PCR, and TCRdb's table has in-frame clones only and misses some. The data hold over 400,000 clones, with more than 85% observed a single time. Each participant's cohort was designated according to participant-reported clinical history. Input material: PBMCs or T cells enriched from blood (not recorded which). J is TRBJ1-1 and V is TRBV4-1; D gene uncertain. The origin of this receptor is a woman aged 55-70 years who had recovered from COVID-19. The CDR3 coding sequence is TGCGCCAGCAGCCTTAACCGGGTGGGCACTGAAGCTTTCTTT. This codes for CASSLNRVGTEAFF.